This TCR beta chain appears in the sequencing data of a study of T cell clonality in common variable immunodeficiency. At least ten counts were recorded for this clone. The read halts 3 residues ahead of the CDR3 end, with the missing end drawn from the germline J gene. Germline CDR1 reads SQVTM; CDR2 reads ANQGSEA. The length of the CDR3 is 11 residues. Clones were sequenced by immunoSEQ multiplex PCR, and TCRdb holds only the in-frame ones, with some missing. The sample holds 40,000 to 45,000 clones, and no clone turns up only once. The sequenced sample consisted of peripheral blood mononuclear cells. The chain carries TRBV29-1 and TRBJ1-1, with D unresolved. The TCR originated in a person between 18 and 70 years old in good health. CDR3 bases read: TGCAGCGTCGCTGCTTCTTTGCAG. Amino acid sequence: CSVAASLQ. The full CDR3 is CSVAASLQAFF.